This is a list of T cell receptor beta chains from one sample in a study of shared clonotypes between healthy human individuals. Assay: immunoSEQ multiplex PCR; the TCRdb copy retains only in-frame clones and omits some. The top ten hold 1.2% of the sample, which has 1,500,000 or so clones, around 95% seen once. Sequencing was performed on naive CD4+ T cells sorted from blood. All receptors come from a man younger than 40 in good health. Both conserved end residues are part of each CDR3. The order of the fields is D gene, V gene, J gene, clone size, CDR3 protein, CDR3 DNA. D genes are given only for firm matches. Part of the rows lack a size; the others show once, few, many or a class for expanded clones.

>TRBD2|TRBV5-1|TRBJ2-2|NA
CASSPRIAGNPNTGELFF
TGCGCCAGCAGCCCCAGGATAGCGGGGAACCCGAACACCGGGGAGCTGTTTTTT
>NA|TRBV18|TRBJ2-7|NA
CASSRTEAYEQYF
TGTGCCAGCTCACGGACAGAAGCCTACGAGCAGTACTTC
>TRBD2|TRBV28|TRBJ2-7|NA
CASSRPRGLAMTYEQYF
TGTGCCAGCAGCCGACCGCGCGGACTAGCGATGACCTACGAGCAGTACTTC
>NA|TRBV7-2|TRBJ1-2|NA
CASSPPGGGLGYGYTF
TGTGCCAGCAGCCCGCCGGGGGGTGGGTTGGGCTATGGCTACACCTTC
>NA|TRBV6-1|TRBJ2-2|NA
CASGSGPGELFF
TGTGCCAGCGGGAGTGGGCCCGGGGAGCTGTTTTTT
>NA|TRBV11-2|TRBJ2-6|NA
CASSLRFLSGANVLTF
TGTGCCAGCAGCTTAAGATTCCTCTCTGGGGCCAACGTCCTGACTTTC
>TRBD2|TRBV29-1|TRBJ2-7|once
CSVRTSGSYEQYF
TGCAGCGTTCGGACTAGCGGGAGCTACGAGCAGTACTTC
>TRBD1|TRBV19|TRBJ1-2|NA
CASSTDRFYYGYTF
TGTGCCAGTAGTACGGACAGGTTTTACTATGGCTACACCTTC
>TRBD1|TRBV9|TRBJ2-5|NA
CASSVSGTGQETQYF
TGTGCCAGCAGCGTATCCGGGACAGGGCAAGAGACCCAGTACTTC
>TRBD2|TRBV11-2|TRBJ2-1|NA
CASSVATSGTYNEQFF
TGTGCCAGCAGCGTAGCCACTAGCGGGACGTACAATGAGCAGTTCTTC
>NA|TRBV6-1|TRBJ2-7|NA
CASRDPGGLYEQYF
TGTGCCAGCCGTGATCCGGGGGGCCTCTACGAGCAGTACTTC
>NA|TRBV7-9|TRBJ2-7|NA
CASSLGEYGYEQYF
TGTGCCAGCAGCTTAGGGGAGTACGGTTACGAGCAGTACTTC
>NA|TRBV29-1|TRBJ2-7|NA
CSVNGPDAYEQYF
TGCAGCGTCAACGGACCGGACGCCTACGAGCAGTACTTC
>NA|TRBV28|TRBJ2-5|NA
CASTRGLETQYF
TGTGCCAGCACCCGTGGGTTGGAGACCCAGTACTTC
>NA|TRBV19|TRBJ2-1|NA
CASIGRRGSNEQFF
TGTGCCAGTATAGGCAGGAGAGGGTCCAATGAGCAGTTCTTC
>NA|TRBV29-1|TRBJ2-3|NA
CSVAPAAMDTQYF
TGCAGCGTGGCCCCTGCGGCTATGGATACGCAGTATTTT
>NA|TRBV9|TRBJ2-3|NA
CASSVNSGTDTQYF
TGTGCCAGCAGCGTGAATAGCGGCACAGATACGCAGTATTTT
>NA|TRBV28|TRBJ1-5|NA
CASSFSGLVQPQHF
TGTGCCAGCAGTTTCTCAGGGTTGGTTCAGCCCCAGCATTTT
>NA|TRBV28|TRBJ2-1|NA
CATAPLSPSSYNEQFF
TGTGCCACCGCCCCGCTGTCTCCCAGCTCCTACAATGAGCAGTTCTTC
>TRBD2|TRBV27|TRBJ2-7|NA
CASSILAGASSEQYF
TGTGCCAGCAGCATACTAGCGGGAGCTTCCTCCGAGCAGTACTTC
>TRBD2|TRBV2|TRBJ2-7|NA
CATGEGRTYEQYF
TGTGCCACGGGGGAGGGGCGAACCTACGAGCAGTACTTC
>NA|TRBV5-6|TRBJ2-7|NA
CASSPGRPYEQYF
TGTGCCAGCAGCCCAGGTCGGCCCTACGAGCAGTACTTC
>NA|TRBV2|TRBJ2-1|NA
CASNGHGGPYNEQFF
TGTGCCAGCAACGGACACGGGGGGCCCTACAATGAGCAGTTCTTC
>TRBD1|TRBV28|TRBJ1-2|NA
CASAHFFWDRGHDGYTF
TGTGCCAGCGCACACTTCTTTTGGGACAGGGGGCATGATGGCTACACCTTC
>NA|TRBV19|TRBJ1-5|NA
CASSIQDYSNQPQHF
TGTGCCAGTAGTATACAGGATTATAGCAATCAGCCCCAGCATTTT
>NA|TRBV28|TRBJ2-1|NA
CASSMGLAGTVYEQFF
TGTGCCAGCAGTATGGGGCTGGCGGGTACGGTTTATGAGCAGTTCTTC
>NA|TRBV11-2|TRBJ2-7|NA
CASSLEGRSSYEQYF
TGTGCCAGCAGCTTAGAGGGGCGCAGCTCCTACGAGCAGTACTTC
>NA|TRBV9|TRBJ2-1|NA
CASRGAAHHNEQFF
TGTGCCAGCAGGGGAGCGGCACACCACAATGAGCAGTTCTTC
>NA|TRBV7-2|TRBJ1-1|NA
CASSLVIGRAFF
TGTGCCAGCAGCTTAGTGATAGGGAGGGCTTTCTTT
>TRBD2|TRBV27|TRBJ2-7|NA
CASSPPGAGRAAGEQYF
TGTGCCAGCAGTCCCCCCGGAGCGGGAAGGGCCGCTGGGGAGCAGTACTTC
>TRBD1|TRBV28|TRBJ1-5|NA
CASRTTGVVQPQHF
TGTGCCAGCAGGACGACAGGGGTGGTACAGCCCCAGCATTTT
>TRBD1|TRBV27|TRBJ2-7|once
CASTPGQAAYEQYF
TGTGCCAGCACCCCGGGACAGGCAGCCTACGAGCAGTACTTC
>TRBD2|TRBV5-5|TRBJ2-3|NA
CASTGLAGVSTDTQYF
TGTGCCAGCACGGGACTAGCGGGAGTCAGCACAGATACGCAGTATTTT
>TRBD2|TRBV5-4|TRBJ2-4|NA
CASSLGRDYENIQYF
TGTGCCAGCAGCTTGGGCCGGGACTATGAAAACATTCAGTACTTC
>NA|TRBV27|TRBJ2-1|NA
CASSLWGPAGKNNEQFF
TGTGCCAGCAGTTTATGGGGCCCAGCGGGCAAAAACAATGAGCAGTTCTTC
>TRBD1|TRBV6-6|TRBJ1-5|once
CASRTRDRGNQPQHF
TGTGCCAGCAGGACCCGGGACAGGGGCAATCAGCCCCAGCATTTT
>NA|TRBV7-2|TRBJ1-1|NA
CASSFRPRAEAFF
TGTGCCAGCAGCTTCCGACCGCGGGCTGAAGCTTTCTTT
>TRBD2|TRBV2|TRBJ2-1|NA
CASRLAGGPVVGGSEQFF
TGTGCCAGCAGGCTAGCGGGAGGGCCAGTTGTGGGAGGTAGTGAGCAGTTCTTC
>NA|TRBV6-5|TRBJ2-7|NA
CASRPGPGASEQYF
TGTGCCAGCAGGCCGGGGCCGGGGGCGAGCGAGCAGTACTTC
>TRBD2|TRBV5-1|TRBJ2-3|NA
CASSWELAGGPDTQYF
TGCGCCAGCAGCTGGGAACTAGCGGGAGGTCCAGATACGCAGTATTTT
>NA|TRBV7-3|TRBJ2-5|once
CASSLTLGETQYF
TGTGCCAGCAGCTTAACCCTAGGAGAGACCCAGTACTTC
>NA|TRBV9|TRBJ2-3|NA
CASSVASAARRDTQYF
TGTGCCAGCAGCGTGGCCTCCGCTGCTAGAAGGGATACGCAGTATTTT
>TRBD1|TRBV28|TRBJ2-5|NA
CASIEHRGRGETQYF
TGTGCCAGCATAGAACACAGGGGGCGCGGCGAGACCCAGTACTTC
>NA|TRBV7-6|TRBJ2-1|NA
CASSLDQYYNEQFF
TGTGCCAGCAGCTTAGACCAGTACTACAATGAACAGTTCTTC
>TRBD1|TRBV29-1|TRBJ2-1|NA
CSVGRSPGQGGNEQFF
TGCAGCGTTGGGAGGAGCCCCGGACAGGGAGGAAATGAGCAGTTCTTC
>TRBD1|TRBV30|TRBJ2-3|once
CAWRRGTELRDTQYF
TGTGCCTGGAGGAGAGGGACAGAACTCAGGGATACGCAGTATTTT
>NA|TRBV5-8|TRBJ2-3|NA
CASSFLQGASTDTQYF
TGTGCCAGCAGCTTCCTACAGGGTGCTAGCACAGATACGCAGTATTTT
>NA|TRBV18|TRBJ1-1|NA
CASSPGRAEAFF
TGTGCCAGCTCACCAGGGCGCGCTGAAGCTTTCTTT
>NA|TRBV18|TRBJ1-2|NA
CASSPPRGPDYGYTF
TGTGCCAGCTCACCCCCCCGGGGGCCGGACTATGGCTACACCTTC
>NA|TRBV5-6|TRBJ1-1|NA
CASSLATGPNTEAFF
TGTGCCAGCAGCTTGGCCACAGGACCGAACACTGAAGCTTTCTTT
>NA|TRBV6-6|TRBJ2-5|NA
CASSPGVQETQYF
TGTGCCAGCAGTCCAGGGGTCCAAGAGACCCAGTACTTC